In this sample, the clone carrying this T cell receptor (beta chain) turned up once. This CDR3 has 18 residues. Per the germline V gene, CDR1 is MGHRA and CDR2 is YSYEKL. The J segment lost 6 bases and the V segment lost 6 bases, leaving 20 bases of the junction unmatched. Participants spanned ages about 18 to 90 years and resided in 20 to 30 US areas. Only in-frame clones appear in the TCRdb table, and some are missing; sequencing was by immunoSEQ multiplex PCR. The data hold a few hundred thousand clones, with 80% to 90% observed a single time. This entry is derived from a study of blood T cell repertoires in COVID-19.

The chain carries TRBV4-1 and TRBJ1-1, with TRBD1 matching 9 bases. The sequence derives from a man aged 18 to 30 who had recovered from COVID-19. Sample: PBMCs or T cells enriched from blood (not recorded which). CDR3 bases: TGCGCCAGCAGGCTTCACCGGGACAGGGATGGGGATTTGGCTGAAGCTTTCTTT. Translated: CASRLHRDRDGDLAEAFF.